One sample yielded the 6 T cell receptor beta chains listed below, sequenced in a study of esophageal squamous cell carcinoma under preoperative chemotherapy. TCRdb re-derived calls from the PCR reads in MiXCR, one entry per CDR3 protein. The sample shows around 12,000 distinct CDR3 sequences, 45% to 60% of them seen only once. As for time point: before preoperative PTX-NDP chemotherapy. Collection of the sample occurred from a patient given preoperative chemotherapy. Receptors were obtained from a human donor with esophageal squamous cell carcinoma. The donor label of this sample is uncertain.

The chain joins TRBV12-3 or TRBV12-4 to TRBJ2-1, with D possibly being TRBD1 or TRBD2 (10 bases each). The CDR3 contains 18 residues. V was clipped by 6 bases and J by 3 bases, with 24 bases between them. CDR3 protein: CASSPDRGGTSDYNEQFF. The DNA for the CDR3 is TGTGCCAGCAGCCCGGACAGGGGGGGGACTAGCGACTACAATGAGCAGTTCTTC.

This clonotype was found once. At one boundary the junction diverges from the germline segment, which might be a read error. V gene TRBV6-5 combines with J gene TRBJ2-3; unclear D gene. The CDR3 consists of 15 residues. The germline V gene encodes CDR1 MNHEY and CDR2 SVGAGI. The CDR3 DNA follows: TGTGCCAGCATTCTCCAGGATGTGAGCACAGAGACGCAGTTTTTT. Its translation is CASILQDVSTETQFF.

This chain uses TRBV6-1 with TRBJ2-3, with D unclear. Between the trimmed V and J ends, which lost 2 bases and 4 bases, there was a span of 10 bases. The CDR3 is made up of 14 amino acids. Germline lookup yields CDR1 MNHNS and CDR2 SASEGT. The CDR3 DNA reads TGTGCCAGCAGTGAATTAGGCTTCCCAGATACGCAGTATTTT. It yields the protein CASSELGFPDTQYF.

The rearrangement joins TRBV12-3 or TRBV12-4 to TRBJ2-3; D remains unclear. V lost 6 bases and J lost 4, with 11 bases in between. This CDR3 has 13 amino acids. In nucleotides, the CDR3 is TGTGCCAGCAGACCCACTGGTCCAGATACGCAGTATTTT. Amino acid sequence: CASRPTGPDTQYF.

This chain links TRBV6-1 with TRBJ2-1, with 7 bases lining up with TRBD1. The DNA matches TRBJ2-7 better at its end, which makes the J call doubtful. This CDR3 has 14 residues. Germline lookup yields CDR1 MNHNS and CDR2 SASEGT. The DNA for the CDR3 is TGTGCCAGCAGTATTCCCGGGACAGCCCGCGAGCAGTACTTC. Encoded protein: CASSIPGTAREQYF.

This clonotype was recorded many times. This clone may be a read error of a much larger clone one base away. The chain uses TRBV6-1 and TRBJ2-1, with 9 bases that match TRBD2. Germline values: CDR1 MNHNS, CDR2 SASEGT. V dropped 4 bases and J dropped 13; count of bases not matched to a gene: 14. CDR3 length: 15 residues. This chain's CDR3 is CASSGNSGRGGTQFF. CDR3 nucleotides: TGTGCCAGCAGTGGAAATAGCGGGAGAGGCGGGACCCAGTTCTTC.